A single sample gave rise to the 22 T cell receptor beta chains below, sequenced in a study of CD8 T cells in ankylosing spondylitis. Study-wide findings and caveats: Several highly homologous variants made up a TCR beta motif, and this motif appeared characteristic of ankylosing spondylitis blood.

TCRdb redid the calling of the 5' RACE reads with MiXCR, one entry per CDR3 protein. The data show 700,000 to 850,000 distinct CDR3 sequences, with roughly 12% seen just once and roughly 0.51% held by the top ten. The antigens for these receptors are not known. Sequencing input: blood, either unsorted or a sorted T cell fraction (not recorded which). Receptor source: a male donor with ankylosing spondylitis.

V usage is TRBV20-1 and J usage is TRBJ2-7; the D gene could be TRBD1 or TRBD2 (5 bases each). The germline V gene has CDR1 DFQATT and CDR2 SNEGSKA (reference sequence). V shed 0 bases and J shed 9 bases, with 21 bases lying between them. The CDR3 length is 15 residues. In DNA form, the CDR3 reads TGCAGTGCTAGAGATCAGGGCATCGGACTGCTGTTGCAGTACTTC. Translating it yields CSARDQGIGLLLQYF.

This clonotype was recorded at least ten times. This chain uses TRBV6-5 with TRBJ1-5; D is possibly TRBD1 (5 bases). V was trimmed by 4 bases and J by 5 bases, leaving 9 bases between them. The CDR3 loop spans 13 amino acids. Germline V CDR1 and CDR2: MNHEY, SVGAGI. The CDR3 reads CASSSTGDQPQHF. In DNA, the CDR3 is TGTGCCAGCAGTTCCACAGGAGATCAGCCCCAGCATTTT.

This clonotype was recorded a few times. The chain couples TRBV12-3 or TRBV12-4 to TRBJ2-5, with 14 nucleotides matching TRBD2. V lost 4 bases, J lost 6 bases, and 7 bases stayed unmatched. This CDR3 spans 16 amino acids. As DNA, the CDR3 is TGTGCCAGCAGTTCGCACGGGACTAGCGGGAGACAGACCCAGTACTTC. Translated: CASSSHGTSGRQTQYF.

This clonotype has only a few counts. The chain recombines TRBV7-2 with TRBJ2-1, with unresolved D. Germline CDR1 reads SGHTA; CDR2 reads FQGNSA. V was trimmed by 3 bases and J by 8 bases, leaving 14 bases between them. CDR3 size: 14 residues. CDR3 in amino acids: CASSFHLSRDEQFF. The CDR3 bases are TGTGCCAGCAGCTTTCACCTTTCTAGGGATGAGCAGTTCTTC.

This clonotype was picked up many times. The chain is built from TRBV12-3 or TRBV12-4 and TRBJ1-1; TRBD1 aligns across 7 bases. This CDR3 contains 13 residues. Trimming removed 2 bases from V and 8 bases from J; junction bases left unmatched: 5. The CDR3 reads CASSLWSGQEAFF. The CDR3, as DNA: TGTGCCAGCAGTTTATGGTCGGGACAGGAAGCTTTCTTT.

The rearrangement uses TRBV10-3 and TRBJ1-4; D possibly corresponds to TRBD1 (6 bases). The germline CDR1 and CDR2 sequences are ENHRY and SYGVKD. V was cut by 4 bases and J by 6 bases, with 12 bases left in between. The CDR3 consists of 14 residues. The CDR3 loop reads CAISARGADEKLFF. DNA of the CDR3: TGTGCCATCAGTGCTCGGGGGGCCGATGAAAAACTGTTTTTT.

This clonotype occurred many times. The chain combines TRBV29-1 with TRBJ1-1, with 9 positions matching TRBD1. Germline CDR1 SQVTM, CDR2 ANQGSEA. Trimming took 5 bases from V and 5 from J; bases not matched to a gene: 9. The CDR3 consists of 14 residues. CDR3 in amino acids: CSVPGTGWDTEAFF. The CDR3 DNA reads as TGCAGCGTTCCGGGGACAGGGTGGGATACTGAAGCTTTCTTT.

This clonotype was found a few times. The chain joins TRBV7-2 to TRBJ2-5, with 9 positions matching TRBD1. Germline values: CDR1 SGHTA, CDR2 FQGNSA. This CDR3 spans 14 amino acids. The J segment lost 3 bases and the V segment lost 7 bases, leaving 6 bases of the junction unmatched. The chain's CDR3 is CASNYRGLKETQYF. For the CDR3, the DNA is TGTGCCAGCAACTACAGGGGGCTCAAAGAGACCCAGTACTTC.

This clonotype was found many times. The chain combines TRBV29-1 with TRBJ2-7; TRBD1 matches at 8 bases. Per germline, CDR1 SQVTM and CDR2 ANQGSEA. This CDR3 contains 13 residues. Germline trimming cut 5 bases from V and 2 bases from J; bases unmatched to any gene: 5. The CDR3 region is CSVTGQGAYEQYF. The CDR3 DNA reads as TGCAGCGTTACCGGACAGGGAGCCTACGAGCAGTACTTC.

A few counts support this clonotype. This chain connects TRBV5-1 to TRBJ2-4; tentatively, D is TRBD1 (5 bases). The length of the CDR3 is 13 residues. The V end was cut by 0 bases, the J end by 6 bases, with 7 bases between. Germline lookup yields CDR1 SGHRS and CDR2 YFSETQ. The CDR3 DNA follows: TGCGCCAGCAGCTTGGGACAGCCAAACATTCAGTACTTC. Its translation is CASSLGQPNIQYF.

This clonotype was counted ten times or more. V gene TRBV5-1 combines with J gene TRBJ2-2; 7 nucleotides match TRBD2. Germline lookup yields CDR1 SGHRS and CDR2 YFSETQ. Trimming cost V 0 bases and J 3 bases; bases outside gene matches: 2. CDR3 length equals 15 residues. The DNA of the CDR3 is TGCGCCAGCAGCTTGGCGGGAGGCTACACCGGGGAGCTGTTTTTT. This codes for CASSLAGGYTGELFF.

This clonotype was counted a few times. The rearrangement links TRBV10-3 to TRBJ2-7; D is possibly TRBD2 (5 bases). V lost 0 bases and J lost 2, with 11 bases in between. Germline loops: CDR1 ENHRY, CDR2 SYGVKD. CDR3 length: 15 residues. The CDR3 loop is CAISESRATTYEQYF. The CDR3 DNA is TGTGCCATCAGTGAGTCGAGGGCCACCACCTACGAGCAGTACTTC.

This clonotype was seen repeatedly, ten times or more. A read error may account for a junction end that differs from germline. The V call is TRBV5-1, the J call TRBJ2-5; D is tentatively TRBD1 or TRBD2 (6 bases each). Germline CDR1 reads SGHRS; CDR2 reads YFSETQ. The CDR3 runs to 14 residues. The CDR3 DNA follows: TGTGCCAGCAGCTTAGGGGGGTTTCAAGAGACCCAGTACTTC. Protein sequence: CASSLGGFQETQYF.

This clonotype has at least ten counts. The chain combines TRBV18 with TRBJ2-5; D is possibly TRBD1 (6 bases). The CDR3 is 14 amino acids. The V end was cut by 2 bases, the J end by 1 base, with 8 bases between. The V gene's germline CDR1 is KGHSH and CDR2 LQKENI. The CDR3 DNA sequence: TGTGCCAGCTCACCATTGGACAGCCAAGAGACCCAGTACTTC. It is translated as CASSPLDSQETQYF.

In this sample, this clonotype turned up a few times. V is TRBV5-1 and J is TRBJ1-2; 8 nucleotides line up with TRBD1. Germline CDR1 is SGHRS and CDR2 is YFSETQ. This CDR3 is 15 amino acids long. V lost 0 bases and J lost 4; bases outside the gene matches: 5. The CDR3 DNA is TGCGCCAGCAGCTTGGAGGACAGGGTCGGCTATGGCTACACCTTC. It is translated as CASSLEDRVGYGYTF.

This chain uses TRBV3-1 with TRBJ2-2, with 10 bases identical to TRBD1. V shed 5 bases, J shed 3 bases, and the junction held 0 bases outside the gene matches. Looked up from germline, CDR1 is LGHDT and CDR2 is YNNKEL (reference sequence). The CDR3 spans 14 residues. The CDR3 loop reads CASSGTGDTGELFF. As DNA, the CDR3 is TGTGCCAGCAGCGGGACAGGGGACACCGGGGAGCTGTTTTTT. The whole variable domain, filled in from reference TRBV3-1 and TRBJ2-2, reads DTAVSQTPKYLVTQMGNDKSIKCEQNLGHDTMYWYKQDSKKFLKIMFSYNNKELIINETVPNRFSPKSPDKAHLNLHINSLELGDSAVYFCASSGTGDTGELFFGEGSRLTVL.

This chain uses TRBV9 with TRBJ2-5; the match to TRBD1 covers 7 bases. The CDR3 spans 13 residues. Germline CDR1 SGDLS, CDR2 YYNGEE. With 3 bases clipped from V and 9 bases from J, the junction kept 8 bases outside the gene matches. The CDR3, as DNA: TGTGCCAGCAGCGAACATACAGGGGCCCCCCAGTACTTC. It encodes CASSEHTGAPQYF.

The chain carries TRBV25-1 and TRBJ1-1; D is ambiguous. Trimming left V 7 bases short and J 0 bases short, with 24 bases between. The CDR3 contains 18 residues. In germline, CDR1 is MGHDK, CDR2 SYGVNS. The CDR3 coding sequence is TGTGCCAGCACCCCAAGGATGGGGAATCCAGGTTTGAACACTGAAGCTTTCTTT. It translates to CASTPRMGNPGLNTEAFF.

This clonotype has just a few counts. V usage is TRBV5-1 and J usage is TRBJ1-5; D remains unclear. Germline V CDR1 and CDR2: SGHRS, YFSETQ. The germline V and J ends were trimmed by 0 bases and 3 bases, with 7 bases remaining between them. CDR3 length: 14 amino acids. The DNA of the CDR3 is TGCGCCAGCAGCTTGGACGGAGTCAATCAGCCCCAGCATTTT. As protein: CASSLDGVNQPQHF.

This clonotype was seen only a few times. This chain links TRBV20-1 with TRBJ1-2, with D maybe TRBD1 (5 bases). Germline V gene data show CDR1 as DFQATT and CDR2 as SNEGSKA (reference sequence). This CDR3 region has 15 residues. Trimming left V 3 bases short and J 0 bases short, with 14 bases between. The CDR3 nucleotides are TGCAGTGCTAGCAAAAACAGGCGAGCTAACTATGGCTACACCTTC. Residues: CSASKNRRANYGYTF.

The V call is TRBV20-1, the J call TRBJ1-1, with unresolved D. CDR3 length: 13 amino acids. Deletions cut 1 base from V and 1 base from J, with 7 bases between. Germline loops: CDR1 DFQATT, CDR2 SNEGSKA (reference sequence). The CDR3 loop reads CSARVRWNTEAFF. The CDR3 DNA reads as TGCAGTGCTAGAGTACGGTGGAACACTGAAGCTTTCTTT.

This clonotype was detected a few times. CDR3 loop: CASSVRTAQETQYF. CDR3 DNA: TGTGCCAGCAGCGTCCGGACAGCCCAAGAGACCCAGTACTTC. The genes are TRBV5-8 and TRBJ2-5, with D possibly TRBD1 on 6 matching bases. CDR1 is SGHTS, CDR2 YDEGEE, per germline. Trimming pared 4 bases from V and 1 base from J, leaving 11 bases between. The CDR3 sequence is 14 residues long.